This entry is about one T cell receptor (beta chain). The sample comes from a study of T cells in Graves' hyperthyroidism and ophthalmopathy. This CDR3 is 14 amino acids long. With 4 bases removed from V and 4 bases from J, the gap between germline ends came to 15 bases. Germline values: CDR1 SGDLS, CDR2 YYNGEE. The study defined stable Graves' hyperthyroidism as no ophthalmopathy progression within 18 months. Amplified regions were TCR beta CDR3 sequences from RNA transcripts. First-round RT-PCR with HTBI primers amplified the TCR CDR3 region. MiXCR, applied by TCRdb to the multiplex PCR reads, yields one record per CDR3 protein. The sample lists about 550,000 distinct CDR3 sequences; less than 25% were seen once.

The sequencing input was blood. This sequence joins TRBV9 and TRBJ2-7; D might be TRBD2 (5 bases). The origin of this receptor is a man in his late teens or twenties with Graves' hyperthyroidism. The CDR3 DNA reads as TGTGCCAGCAGCCCTACCGCGGGTCCTTACGAGCAGTACTTC. Its protein product is CASSPTAGPYEQYF.